The entry that follows covers one T cell receptor (beta chain) sequence. Its antigen is as yet unknown. This sample is drawn from a study of T cell responses to AZD1222 COVID-19 vaccine. General observations from the study: Close to half of all spike-specific TCRs reportedly target regions of the variants that are unmutated. Donors in the cohort were predominantly white British and more often female, and clonal diversity was possibly underestimated. The study sampled repertoires only after the peak T cell response. Spike-wide vaccine-associated CD4 TCRs dominated at 160-218 and 743-854.

Some clones are missing from TCRdb's copy, which holds only in-frame ones; the method was immunoSEQ multiplex PCR. The profile covers 130,000 to 150,000 clones, with 92% appearing a single time and about 1.9% taken by the ten largest. The source was peripheral blood, collected on day 0 of AZD1222 vaccination. This clonotype originated in an adult in good health.

CDR3 protein: CASSFTGTSNTGELFF. In DNA form, the CDR3 reads TGTGCCAGCAGTTTTACCGGGACATCGAACACCGGGGAGCTGTTTTTT. The chain uses TRBV27 and TRBJ2-2; D is perhaps TRBD1 (6 bases). In germline, CDR1 is MNHEY, CDR2 SMNVEV (reference sequence). CDR3 length: 16 amino acids. V lost 3 bases, J lost 0 bases, and 11 bases lay in between.